The 28 T cell receptor beta chains below were found in one sample sequenced in a study of blood T cell repertoires in COVID-19. The assay was immunoSEQ multiplex PCR, and TCRdb's table has in-frame clones only and misses some. The data show 35,000 to 55,000 clones, with roughly 88% seen just once and around 3.5% held by the top ten. Input material: peripheral blood. These receptors were obtained from a human donor in a cohort sampled during active COVID-19.

V and J are TRBV5-6 and TRBJ2-7; D unclear. The V end was cut by 2 bases, the J end by 3 bases, with 12 bases between. This CDR3 region has 14 residues. Germline V gene sequence: CDR1 SGHDT, CDR2 YYEEEE. The CDR3: CASSFFSRSYEQYF. CDR3 DNA: TGTGCCAGCAGCTTCTTTTCACGGAGCTACGAGCAGTACTTC.

This rearrangement joins TRBV27 to TRBJ2-7, with D maybe TRBD2 (6 bases). V lost 6 bases and J 3 bases, leaving 18 bases between the germline ends. The CDR3 covers 15 residues. CDR1 and CDR2 (germline): MNHEY, SMNVEV (reference sequence). CDR3 region: CASSLTSYDNYEQYF. The CDR3 nucleotides read TGTGCCAGCAGCCTTACTAGCTATGATAACTACGAGCAGTACTTC.

The V and J genes are TRBV4-2 and TRBJ1-3; 11 nucleotides line up with TRBD1. The CDR3 totals 15 residues. From germline, CDR1 is LGHNA and CDR2 YNFKEQ. The J segment lost 4 bases and the V segment lost 4 bases, leaving 3 bases of the junction unmatched. CDR3 coding DNA: TGTGCCAGCAGCCCGGGACAGGGGGTGGGAAACACCATATATTTT. Its translation: CASSPGQGVGNTIYF.

This clone was counted between two and nine times. The rearrangement uses TRBV19 and TRBJ2-7; 10 bases align to TRBD1. The CDR3 sequence is 15 residues long. The germline gives CDR1 LNHDA, CDR2 SQIVND (reference sequence). J was trimmed by 1 base and V by 8 bases; bases with no gene match: 8. The CDR3 loop reads CASGLPGQGSYEQYF. CDR3 sequence (DNA): TGTGCCAGTGGGCTGCCGGGACAGGGGTCCTACGAGCAGTACTTC.

This clone appeared a few times. The V and J genes are TRBV5-1 and TRBJ2-5; 7 bases match TRBD1. The germline V gene has CDR1 SGHRS and CDR2 YFSETQ. This CDR3 spans 15 amino acids. The J segment lost 1 base and the V segment lost 5 bases, leaving 8 bases of the junction unmatched. CDR3 residues: CASRRDRATQETQYF. CDR3 DNA: TGCGCCAGCAGGCGTGACAGGGCCACCCAAGAGACCCAGTACTTC.

This clone was seen a few times. This chain links TRBV5-6 with TRBJ1-2, with unresolved D. In germline, CDR1 is SGHDT, CDR2 YYEEEE. V was cut by 1 base and J by 1 base, with 17 bases left in between. The CDR3 totals 17 residues. In DNA form, the CDR3 reads TGTGCCAGCAGCTTGTCCAGGCGAATTCTTCTTAACTATGGCTACACCTTC. Encoded protein: CASSLSRRILLNYGYTF.

The chain couples TRBV12-5 to TRBJ1-2, with a possible D match to TRBD1 (5 bases). This CDR3 has 13 residues. V lost 6 bases and J 6 bases, leaving 14 bases between the germline ends. CDR1 and CDR2 (germline): LGHNT, FRNRAP. The CDR3, as DNA: TGTGCTAGTGGCACGGGGACTTCTAATGGCTACACCTTC. This encodes CASGTGTSNGYTF.

The rearrangement joins TRBV7-3 to TRBJ2-5, with D unresolved. The CDR3 sequence is 13 residues long. V lost 2 bases and J lost 2, with 6 bases in between. The germline CDR1 and CDR2 sequences are SGHTA and FQGTGA. CDR3 amino acids: CASSLHRQETQYF. Written as DNA, the CDR3 is TGTGCCAGCAGCTTACACAGACAAGAGACCCAGTACTTC.

The chain is built from TRBV30 and TRBJ1-4; 7 bases are a match to TRBD1. The CDR3 runs to 15 residues. V gave up 8 bases and J gave up 3 bases; unmatched junction bases: 12. CDR1 is GTSNPN and CDR2 is SVGIG in the germline V gene (reference sequence). The CDR3 DNA reads TGTGCCGGGAACTCTTTCGGGACAGCTAATGAAAAACTGTTTTTT. It specifies CAGNSFGTANEKLFF.

The gene calls are TRBV10-1 and TRBJ2-1; TRBD2 is a possible D gene (6 bases). This CDR3 has 16 residues. Germline CDR1 WNHNN, CDR2 SYGVQD (reference sequence). Deletions cut 0 bases from V and 2 bases from J, with 11 bases between. The CDR3 here is CASSESALATYNEQFF. The CDR3 bases are TGCGCCAGCAGTGAGTCAGCTCTAGCGACCTACAATGAGCAGTTCTTC.

The V and J genes are TRBV7-2 and TRBJ1-3; D is possibly TRBD1 (5 bases). The ends were cut back, 2 bases at V and 0 bases at J, with 11 bases in the middle. This CDR3 is 16 amino acids long. Germline V gives CDR1 SGHTA, CDR2 FQGNSA. The CDR3 DNA is TGTGCCAGCAGCTTATTGGCCGGGGGCTCTGGAAACACCATATATTTT. Residues: CASSLLAGGSGNTIYF.

CDR3: CASDSGLAGDEQFF. The DNA of the CDR3 is TGTGCCAGCGATTCGGGACTAGCGGGAGATGAGCAGTTCTTC. V is TRBV28 and J is TRBJ2-1, with 14 bases lining up with TRBD2. The V gene end was trimmed by 8 bases and the J gene end by 8 bases; junction bases not matched to a gene: 5. CDR3 size: 14 residues. Germline CDR1 and CDR2: MDHEN and SYDVKM.

The V and J genes are TRBV6-5 and TRBJ1-2, with TRBD1 as a possible D gene (5 bases). CDR3 size: 15 residues. V shed 0 bases and J shed 4 bases, with 12 bases lying between them. Germline V lookup: CDR1 MNHEY, CDR2 SVGAGI. CDR3 in DNA: TGTGCCAGCAGTTACTCATACGACAGACGCTATGGCTACACCTTC. Translating it yields CASSYSYDRRYGYTF.

This clone came up a few times. This sequence joins TRBV15 and TRBJ1-1, with D hard to call. V was trimmed by 0 bases and J by 6 bases, leaving 11 bases between them. Germline CDR1 reads LNHNV; CDR2 reads YYDKDF (reference sequence). This CDR3 has 14 residues. The CDR3: CATSRDAVTAEAFF. The CDR3 bases are TGTGCCACCAGCAGAGATGCGGTAACTGCTGAAGCTTTCTTT.

The chain joins TRBV3-1 (or the pseudogene TRBV3-2) to TRBJ2-3; 12 bases align to TRBD2. The germline gives CDR1 LGHDT, CDR2 YNNKEL (reference sequence). The V segment lost 1 base and the J segment 1 base; nucleotides outside the gene matches: 0. This CDR3 spans 16 amino acids. CDR3 in DNA: TGTGCCAGCAGCCAAGGACTAGCGGGGGGCACAGATACGCAGTATTTT. Translation: CASSQGLAGGTDTQYF.

The chain combines TRBV6-5 with TRBJ2-2; 7 bases are shared with TRBD2. The ends lost 6 bases at V and 7 bases at J; junction bases unmatched: 2. This CDR3 has 12 residues. Germline CDR1 reads MNHEY; CDR2 reads SVGAGI. The CDR3 DNA reads as TGTGCCAGCAGCCCGGGGGGCGGGGAGCTGTTTTTT. Translation: CASSPGGGELFF.

CDR3 sequence (DNA): TGTGCCAGCAGCCGGACAGGGCACTACGAGCAGTACTTC. Protein sequence: CASSRTGHYEQYF. This sequence joins TRBV6-5 and TRBJ2-7; 8 bases are shared with TRBD1. After removal of 6 bases from V and 3 bases from J, the junction contained 4 bases not matched to a gene. This CDR3 has 13 amino acids. CDR1 and CDR2 (germline): MNHEY, SVGAGI.

The V call is TRBV7-6, the J call TRBJ1-1; possibly TRBD1 for D (5 bases). Trimming pared 0 bases from V and 1 base from J, leaving 6 bases between. The V gene's germline CDR1 is SGHVS and CDR2 FNYEAQ. This CDR3 is 14 amino acids long. This chain's CDR3 is CASSLAQGNTEAFF. CDR3 in DNA: TGTGCCAGCAGCTTAGCGCAGGGGAACACTGAAGCTTTCTTT. Together with reference TRBV7-6 and TRBJ1-1, the CDR3 gives the full variable domain: GAGVSQSPRYKVTKRGQDVALRCDPISGHVSLYWYRQALGQGPEFLTYFNYEAQQDKSGLPNDRFSAERPEGSISTLTIQRTEQRDSAMYRCASSLAQGNTEAFFGQGTRLTVV.

Here the CDR3 DNA reads TGCGCCAGCAGCTTGGTATACAGGGGATTGAGTGAAAAACTGTTTTTT. Translated: CASSLVYRGLSEKLFF. J is TRBJ1-4 and V is TRBV5-1, with 7 bases matching TRBD1. CDR1 SGHRS and CDR2 YFSETQ come from the germline V gene. This CDR3 is 16 amino acids long. J gave up 7 bases and V 0 bases, and 9 bases lay outside the gene matches.

V and J are TRBV7-3 and TRBJ2-1; TRBD2 matches 8 bases. This CDR3 is built from 14 residues. The V and J ends lost 5 bases and 5 bases, in that order; junction bases with no gene match: 5. Germline CDR1 SGHTA, CDR2 FQGTGA. The CDR3 protein is CASSERGLHNEQFF. For the CDR3, the DNA is TGTGCCAGCAGCGAGCGGGGGTTACACAATGAGCAGTTCTTC.

This clone rates as medium-sized (0.01 to 0.1%). The CDR3 loop is CASSPTYPYEQYF. Here the CDR3 DNA reads TGTGCCAGCAGCCCGACATATCCCTACGAGCAGTACTTC. The chain carries TRBV7-9 and TRBJ2-7; D call uncertain. Germline CDR1 reads SEHNR; CDR2 reads FQNEAQ (reference sequence). V was trimmed by 5 bases and J by 2 bases, leaving 10 bases between them. The CDR3 runs to 13 residues.

V and J are TRBV4-3 and TRBJ1-5; D is unresolved. CDR1 LGHNA and CDR2 YSLEER come from the germline V gene. The V and J ends lost 1 base and 0 bases respectively, with 7 bases between them. CDR3 length: 15 residues. The CDR3 sequence is CASSQVIYSNQPQHF. The CDR3, as DNA: TGCGCCAGCAGCCAAGTTATATATAGCAATCAGCCCCAGCATTTT.

The CDR3 reads CASSLTDSATEAFF. The CDR3 region has the DNA TGTGCCAGCAGTTTAACTGACAGTGCCACTGAAGCTTTCTTT. This chain connects TRBV27 to TRBJ1-1; perhaps TRBD1 as D (5 bases). Germline assignment: CDR1 MNHEY and CDR2 SMNVEV (reference sequence). The V gene lost 2 bases and the J gene lost 4 bases, with 11 bases spanning the gap. This CDR3 has 14 residues.

Comment on this clone: This is likely a read error, given that the CDR3 carries no conserved phenylalanine or tryptophan at its end. Because the CDR3's place on the DNA is in doubt, the DNA is left out and the CDR3 is given as listed by TCRdb. The chain is built from TRBV6-1 and TRBJ1-1. The CDR3 has 10 residues if both end residues are counted. CDR1 MNHNS and CDR2 SASEGT come from the germline V gene. This chain's CDR3 is CASSEDEGGP.

The V call is TRBV5-1, the J call TRBJ2-5, with D possibly being TRBD1 (5 bases). Looked up from germline, CDR1 is SGHRS and CDR2 is YFSETQ. This CDR3 contains 15 residues. V gave up 0 bases and J gave up 4 bases, with 13 bases separating them. This CDR3 reads CASSLAIGAPETQYF. The CDR3 DNA reads as TGCGCCAGCAGCTTGGCCATAGGGGCCCCAGAGACCCAGTACTTC.

The table lists this clone with a count of one. The chain couples TRBV5-1 to TRBJ1-4, with D maybe TRBD1 (5 bases). Germline lookup yields CDR1 SGHRS and CDR2 YFSETQ. V lost 0 bases, J lost 7 bases, and 10 bases lay in between. This CDR3 has 14 residues. This chain's CDR3 is CASSLGGRVEKLFF. CDR3 bases: TGCGCCAGCAGCTTGGGAGGCAGGGTTGAAAAACTGTTTTTT.

This clone was observed once. The chain uses TRBV9 and TRBJ1-2; a possible D gene is TRBD1 (5 bases). The CDR3 loop spans 16 amino acids. Between the trimmed V and J ends, which lost 5 bases and 8 bases, there was a span of 25 bases. Germline V lookup: CDR1 SGDLS, CDR2 YYNGEE. The CDR3 nucleotides read TGTGCCAGCAGTCGCGGGACTAAGGACGGGGGACGGGGCTACACCTTC. Its translation: CASSRGTKDGGRGYTF. Full variable domain (missing parts from reference TRBV9 and TRBJ1-2): DSGVTQTPKHLITATGQRVTLRCSPRSGDLSVYWYQQSLDQGLQFLIQYYNGEERAKGNILERFSAQQFPDLHSELNLSSLELGDSALYFCASSRGTKDGGRGYTFGSGTRLTVV.

This chain links TRBV3-1 (or the pseudogene TRBV3-2) with TRBJ1-3; the D is unclear. Germline V CDR1 and CDR2: LGHDT, YNNKEL (reference sequence). There are 13 residues in the CDR3. V was clipped by 4 bases and J by 4 bases, with 8 bases between them. The CDR3 region has the DNA TGTGCCAGCAGCCTTCAATCAGGAAACACCATATATTTT. Translating gives CASSLQSGNTIYF.